This TCR beta chain derives from a study of T cell repertoires in cytomegalovirus infection. Study-level background: From public TCR beta signatures came an indication of both CMV infection and matching HLA type. Findings and limits, study-wide: Predominance within the ex vivo response was attributable to HLA-C-restricted CMV-specific TCR beta clonotypes. CMV carriers with the relevant HLA were identified by cumulative public TCR beta family frequency.

The CDR3 spans 16 residues. V lost 0 bases and J 7 bases, leaving 19 bases between the germline ends. The germline V gene has CDR1 SGDLS and CDR2 YYNGEE. TCRdb analysed the reads with MiXCR anew, one entry per CDR3 protein. The repertoire has 630,000 or so distinct CDR3 sequences, around 24% of them found once; the top ten carry roughly 8%. Turning to this clonotype: Its specificity is not known.

This chain links TRBV9 with TRBJ1-2; TRBD1 is a possible D gene (5 bases). This TCR was sampled from a human donor in good health (CMV status not recorded). Some clones in this sample may be carry-over from other donors' samples. The sample comprised CD8+ T cells from PBMCs. Here the CDR3 reads CASSVDEKGIQGGYTF. The CDR3 DNA is TGTGCCAGCAGCGTAGACGAGAAGGGGATCCAGGGTGGCTACACCTTC.